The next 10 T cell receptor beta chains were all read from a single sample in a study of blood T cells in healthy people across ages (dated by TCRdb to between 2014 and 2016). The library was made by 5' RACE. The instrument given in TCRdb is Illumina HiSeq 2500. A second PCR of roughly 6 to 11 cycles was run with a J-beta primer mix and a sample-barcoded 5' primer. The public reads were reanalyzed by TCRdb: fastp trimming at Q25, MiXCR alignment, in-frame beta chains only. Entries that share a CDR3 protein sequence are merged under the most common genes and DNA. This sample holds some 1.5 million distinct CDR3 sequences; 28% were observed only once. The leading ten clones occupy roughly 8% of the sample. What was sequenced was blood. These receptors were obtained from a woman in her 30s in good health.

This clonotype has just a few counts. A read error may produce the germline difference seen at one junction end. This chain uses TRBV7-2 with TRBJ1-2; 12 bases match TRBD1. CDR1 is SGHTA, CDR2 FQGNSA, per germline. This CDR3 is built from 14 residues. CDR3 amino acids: CASSLEWDRGQGAF. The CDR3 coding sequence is TGTGCCAGCAGCTTAGAGTGGGACAGGGGGCAAGGTGCCTTC.

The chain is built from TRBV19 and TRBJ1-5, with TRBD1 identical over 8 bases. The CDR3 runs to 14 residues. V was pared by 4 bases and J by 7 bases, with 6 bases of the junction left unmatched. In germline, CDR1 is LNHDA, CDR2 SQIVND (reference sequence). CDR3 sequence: CASSKGSGGQPQHF. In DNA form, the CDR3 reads TGTGCCAGTAGTAAAGGGTCAGGGGGCCAGCCCCAGCATTTT.

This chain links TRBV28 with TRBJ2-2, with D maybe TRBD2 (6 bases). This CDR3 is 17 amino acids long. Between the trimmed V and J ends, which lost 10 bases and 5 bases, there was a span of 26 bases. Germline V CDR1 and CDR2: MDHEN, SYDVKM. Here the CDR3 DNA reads TGTGCCACTACGGCGTCGGGGGAGATATGGGGTACCGGGGAGCTGTTTTTT. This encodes CATTASGEIWGTGELFF.

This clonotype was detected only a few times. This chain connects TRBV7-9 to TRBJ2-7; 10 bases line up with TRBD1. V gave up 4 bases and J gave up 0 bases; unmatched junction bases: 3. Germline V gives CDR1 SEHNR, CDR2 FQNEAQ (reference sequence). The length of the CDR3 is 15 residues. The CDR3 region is CASSSDRGRSYEQYF. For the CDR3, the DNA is TGTGCCAGCAGCTCTGACAGGGGGCGCTCCTACGAGCAGTACTTC.

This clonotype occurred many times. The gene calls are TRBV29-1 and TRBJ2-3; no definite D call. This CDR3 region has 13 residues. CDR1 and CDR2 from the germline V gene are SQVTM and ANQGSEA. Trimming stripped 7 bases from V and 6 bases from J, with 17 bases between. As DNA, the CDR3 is TGCAGCGGAGGCGGAGCACCCGGGGATACGCAGTATTTT. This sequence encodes CSGGGAPGDTQYF.

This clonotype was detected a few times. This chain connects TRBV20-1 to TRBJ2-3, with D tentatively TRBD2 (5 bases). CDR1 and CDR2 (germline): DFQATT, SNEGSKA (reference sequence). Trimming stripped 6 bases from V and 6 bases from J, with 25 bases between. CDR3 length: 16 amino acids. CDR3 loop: CSASSRPRVGVDTQYF. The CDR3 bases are TGCAGTGCCTCTAGTCGGCCTCGGGTCGGGGTCGATACGCAGTATTTT.

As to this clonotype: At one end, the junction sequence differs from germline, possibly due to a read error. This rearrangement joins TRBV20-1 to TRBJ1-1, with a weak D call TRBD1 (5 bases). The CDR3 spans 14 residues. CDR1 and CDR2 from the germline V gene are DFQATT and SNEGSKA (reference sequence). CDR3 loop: CRARLGHMNTEAFF. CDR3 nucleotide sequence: TGCAGGGCTAGACTCGGACATATGAACACTGAAGCTTTCTTT.

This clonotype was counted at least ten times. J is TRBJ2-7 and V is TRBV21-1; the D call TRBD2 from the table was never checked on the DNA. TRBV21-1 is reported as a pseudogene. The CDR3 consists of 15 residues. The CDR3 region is CASSKGLAGPYEQYF. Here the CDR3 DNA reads TGTGCCAGCAGCAAAGGTCTAGCGGGTCCCTACGAGCAGTACTTC.

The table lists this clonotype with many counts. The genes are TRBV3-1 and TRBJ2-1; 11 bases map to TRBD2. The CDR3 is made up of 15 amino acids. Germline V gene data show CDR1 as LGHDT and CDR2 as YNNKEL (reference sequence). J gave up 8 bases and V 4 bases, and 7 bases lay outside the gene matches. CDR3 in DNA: TGTGCCAGCAGCCTGACTAGCGGGGAGTACCATGAGCAGTTCTTC. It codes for CASSLTSGEYHEQFF.

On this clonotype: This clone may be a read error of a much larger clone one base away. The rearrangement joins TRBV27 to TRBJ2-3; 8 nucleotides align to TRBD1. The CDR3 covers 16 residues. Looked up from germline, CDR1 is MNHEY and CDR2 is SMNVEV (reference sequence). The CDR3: CANSLSTRGLTDTQYF. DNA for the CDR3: TGTGCCAACAGTTTATCGACCAGGGGGCTTACCGATACGCAGTATTTT.